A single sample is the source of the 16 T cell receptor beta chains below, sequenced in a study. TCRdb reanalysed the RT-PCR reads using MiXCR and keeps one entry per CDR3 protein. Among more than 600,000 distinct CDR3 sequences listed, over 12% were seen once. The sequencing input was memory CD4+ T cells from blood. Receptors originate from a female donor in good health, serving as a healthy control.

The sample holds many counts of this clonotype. Here the CDR3 reads CASSLDPAALGFGETQYF. In DNA form, the CDR3 reads TGCGCCAGCAGCTTAGACCCCGCCGCCCTTGGCTTTGGAGAGACCCAGTACTTC. This chain uses TRBV5-1 with TRBJ2-5; D remains unclear. Germline V gene data show CDR1 as SGHRS and CDR2 as YFSETQ. The CDR3 extends over 18 amino acids. Trimming took 2 bases from V and 4 from J, leaving 24 bases between them.

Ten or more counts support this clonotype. CDR3 bases: TGCAGCGTGACAATAGCGGGACAGGGGTTCAAAAACATTCAGTACTTC. This sequence encodes CSVTIAGQGFKNIQYF. The V call is TRBV29-1, the J call TRBJ2-4; 10 bases agree with TRBD1. V lost 6 bases, J lost 3 bases, and 11 bases stayed unmatched. This CDR3 is built from 16 residues. Germline values: CDR1 SQVTM, CDR2 ANQGSEA.

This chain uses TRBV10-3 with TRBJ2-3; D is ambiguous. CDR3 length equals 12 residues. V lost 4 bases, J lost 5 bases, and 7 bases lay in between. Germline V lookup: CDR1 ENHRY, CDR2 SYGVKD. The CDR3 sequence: CAISGGVDTQYF. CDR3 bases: TGTGCCATCAGTGGTGGAGTAGATACGCAGTATTTT.

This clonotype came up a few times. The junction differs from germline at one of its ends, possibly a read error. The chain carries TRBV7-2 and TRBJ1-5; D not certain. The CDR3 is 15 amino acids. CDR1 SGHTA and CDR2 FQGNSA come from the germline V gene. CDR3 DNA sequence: TGTGTCAGCAGCTTAGGGCGAGTGGAGAATCAGCCCCAGCATTTT. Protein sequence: CVSSLGRVENQPQHF.

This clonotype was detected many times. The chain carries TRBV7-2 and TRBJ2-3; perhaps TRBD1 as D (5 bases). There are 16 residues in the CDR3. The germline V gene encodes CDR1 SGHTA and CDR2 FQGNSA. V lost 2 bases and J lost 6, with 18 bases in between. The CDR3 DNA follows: TGTGCCAGCAGCTTACCCCCGGACAATATAGGCGATACGCAGTATTTT. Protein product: CASSLPPDNIGDTQYF. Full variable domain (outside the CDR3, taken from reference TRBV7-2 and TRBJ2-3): GAGVSQSPSNKVTEKGKDVELRCDPISGHTALYWYRQSLGQGLEFLIYFQGNSAPDKSGLPSDRFSAERTGGSVSTLTIQRTQQEDSAVYLCASSLPPDNIGDTQYFGPGTRLTVL.

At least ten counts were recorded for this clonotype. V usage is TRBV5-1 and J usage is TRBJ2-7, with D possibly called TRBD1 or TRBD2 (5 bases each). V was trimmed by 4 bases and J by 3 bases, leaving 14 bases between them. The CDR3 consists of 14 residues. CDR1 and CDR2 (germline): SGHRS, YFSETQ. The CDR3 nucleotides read TGCGCCAGCAGCCCACCGGGACGTTTCTACGAGCAGTACTTC. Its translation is CASSPPGRFYEQYF.

The CDR3 bases are TGTGCCACCAGCAGAGAAGCCCTGGGGGCGCAGTATTTT. It is translated as CATSREALGAQYF. The chain joins TRBV15 to TRBJ2-3; either TRBD1 or TRBD2 may supply D (5 bases each). V dropped 0 bases and J dropped 10 bases, with 11 bases sitting between them. The germline CDR1 and CDR2 sequences are LNHNV and YYDKDF (reference sequence). The CDR3 extends over 13 amino acids.

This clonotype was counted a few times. This chain's CDR3 is CASSRNQATNEKLFF. CDR3 DNA: TGCGCCAGCAGTCGGAACCAGGCAACTAATGAAAAACTGTTTTTT. The gene calls are TRBV4-1 and TRBJ1-4, with D hard to call. V shed 6 bases and J shed 0 bases, with 11 bases lying between them. The CDR3 has 15 residues. The V gene's germline CDR1 is MGHRA and CDR2 YSYEKL.

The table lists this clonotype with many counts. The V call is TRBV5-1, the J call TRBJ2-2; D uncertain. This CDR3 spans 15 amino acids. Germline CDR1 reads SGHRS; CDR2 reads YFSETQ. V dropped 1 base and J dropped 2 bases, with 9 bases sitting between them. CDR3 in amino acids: CASSLKSSNTGELFF. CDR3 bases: TGCGCCAGCAGCTTGAAAAGCTCTAACACCGGGGAGCTGTTTTTT.

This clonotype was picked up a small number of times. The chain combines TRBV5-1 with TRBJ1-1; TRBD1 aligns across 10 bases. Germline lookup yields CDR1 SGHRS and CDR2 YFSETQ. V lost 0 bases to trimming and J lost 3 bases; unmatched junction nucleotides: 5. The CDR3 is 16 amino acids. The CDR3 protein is CASSLGQGAGDTEAFF. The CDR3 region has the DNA TGCGCCAGCAGCTTGGGACAGGGGGCTGGGGACACTGAAGCTTTCTTT.

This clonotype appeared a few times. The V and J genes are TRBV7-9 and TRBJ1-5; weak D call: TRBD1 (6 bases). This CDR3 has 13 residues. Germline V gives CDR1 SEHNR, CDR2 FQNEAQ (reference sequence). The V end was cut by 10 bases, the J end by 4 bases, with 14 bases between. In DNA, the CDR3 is TGTGCCACCGGGGGGGGGCCTAATCAGCCCCAGCATTTT. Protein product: CATGGGPNQPQHF.

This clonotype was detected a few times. The CDR3 loop reads CASSIGRARETQYF. The CDR3 DNA reads as TGTGCCAGCAGTATCGGGAGGGCCCGGGAGACCCAGTACTTC. The chain uses TRBV12-3 or TRBV12-4 and TRBJ2-5; TRBD2 matches at 8 bases. The CDR3 runs to 14 residues. The ends lost 5 bases at V and 5 bases at J; junction bases unmatched: 7.

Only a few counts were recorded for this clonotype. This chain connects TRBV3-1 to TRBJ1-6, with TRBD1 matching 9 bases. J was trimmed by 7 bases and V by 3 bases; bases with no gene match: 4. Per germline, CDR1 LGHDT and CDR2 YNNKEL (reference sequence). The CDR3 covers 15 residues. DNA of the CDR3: TGTGCCAGCAGCCATAACAGGGGGCTCAATTCACCCCTCCACTTT. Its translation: CASSHNRGLNSPLHF.

Here the CDR3 DNA reads TGTGCCAGCAGCTTAGTTATGGGAGGCTATGGCTACACCTTC. It translates to CASSLVMGGYGYTF. The chain uses TRBV7-2 and TRBJ1-2; D ambiguous. Deletions cut 1 base from V and 4 bases from J, with 10 bases between. Germline V gene lookup returns CDR1 SGHTA and CDR2 FQGNSA. The CDR3 is made up of 14 amino acids.

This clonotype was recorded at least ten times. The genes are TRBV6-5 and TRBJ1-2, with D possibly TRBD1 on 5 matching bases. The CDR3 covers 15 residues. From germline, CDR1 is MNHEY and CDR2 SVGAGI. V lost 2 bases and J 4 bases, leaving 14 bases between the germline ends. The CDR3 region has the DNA TGTGCCAGCAGTTACCTGGGACGAGCAAGCTATGGCTACACCTTC. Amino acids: CASSYLGRASYGYTF.

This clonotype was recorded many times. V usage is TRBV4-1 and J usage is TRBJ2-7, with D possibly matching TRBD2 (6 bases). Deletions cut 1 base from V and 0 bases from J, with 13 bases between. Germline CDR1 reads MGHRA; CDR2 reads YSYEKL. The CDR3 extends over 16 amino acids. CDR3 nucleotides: TGCGCCAGCAGCCAAGTTGATATGGGACTCTCCTACGAGCAGTACTTC. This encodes CASSQVDMGLSYEQYF.